This T cell receptor (beta chain) stems from a study of CD4 T cells in relation to SARS-CoV-2 and coronaviruses. This clone has a single count. Its matching antigen is unknown. Sequenced by immunoSEQ multiplex PCR; TCRdb stores in-frame clones only, minus some. This sample yields about 26,000 clones, of which under 80% are seen a single time; roughly 10% belongs to the top ten. The V gene's germline CDR1 is DFQATT and CDR2 SNEGSKA (reference sequence). The CDR3 sequence is 14 residues long. V was pared by 3 bases and J by 5 bases, with 16 bases between. Findings and limits, study-wide: Monoreactive clones expanded significantly more to SARS-CoV-2 than crossreactive clones did.

The unexposed donors gave CD4+ T cells in about 2010-2019, prior to COVID-19. Isolation of CD4+ T cells took place after less than 11 days in culture. This sequence originates from a human donor in good health. The rearrangement uses TRBV20-1 and TRBJ2-5; D is perhaps TRBD1 or TRBD2 (5 bases each). The sample taken for sequencing was CD4+ T cells from PBMCs, cultured in vitro. CDR3 in amino acids: CSASLSGPRETQYF. The CDR3 DNA reads TGCAGTGCTAGTCTCTCGGGGCCCCGGGAGACCCAGTACTTC.